This T cell receptor beta chain originates from a study of T cell responses to AZD1222 COVID-19 vaccine. V shed 3 bases, J shed 9 bases, and the junction held 5 bases outside the gene matches. The length of the CDR3 is 15 residues. The germline V gene encodes CDR1 LNHDA and CDR2 SQIVND (reference sequence). Data came from immunoSEQ multiplex PCR; TCRdb stores just in-frame clones and leaves some out. This sample has some 200,000 clones; approximately 90% occur once, and the top ten carry more than 1.5%. The clonotype comes from an adult who received the AZD1222 COVID-19 vaccine. The sample was peripheral blood, taken 28 days after the second AZD1222 dose. The chain recombines TRBV19 with TRBJ2-1; 13 bases fit TRBD2. CDR3 loop: CASSMDRLAGGEQFF. Written as DNA, the CDR3 is TGTGCCAGTAGTATGGATAGACTAGCGGGAGGTGAGCAGTTCTTC.